The 14 T cell receptor beta chains below come from one sample, sequenced in a study of tumor-infiltrating lymphocytes in primary liver carcinoma. Without any cell sorting, about 20-32 mg of bulk tissue yielded co-extracted RNA and DNA. cDNA specific to TCR beta was made from about 550 ng of total RNA, with a constant-region primer employed for priming. Library construction for TCR beta comprised three nested multiplex PCR rounds performed with slightly modified ARM-PCR. TRBV1-TRBV30 forward and Cbeta reverse primers drove the first two approximately 10-cycle rounds. TCRdb reprocessed the multiplex PCR reads with MiXCR, giving one entry per CDR3 protein. Altogether about 99,000 distinct CDR3 sequences are present, more than 65% being singletons, with the ten largest covering about 9.2%. Source material: liver tumor tissue from sampling region 5. Documented subset: tumor region T5, tumor centre. The receptors come from a woman aged 55 to 70 with primary liver carcinoma and hepatitis B virus infection.

As concerns this clonotype: A read error may be the cause here, since a much bigger clone is one base away. The J gene is TRBJ2-1, the V gene TRBV28, with D perhaps matching TRBD1 (6 bases). The CDR3 consists of 16 residues. CDR1 is MDHEN, CDR2 SYDVKM, per germline. The CDR3 is CASSHPGHVSYNKQFF. CDR3 coding DNA: TGTGCCAGCAGTCACCCGGGACACGTCTCCTACAATAAGCAGTTCTTC. The complete variable domain, with remaining parts taken from reference TRBV28 and TRBJ2-1, reads DVKVTQSSRYLVKRTGEKVFLECVQDMDHENMFWYRQDPGLGLRLIYFSYDVKMKEKGDIPEGYSVSREKKERFSLILESASTNQTSMYLCASSHPGHVSYNKQFFGPGTRLTVL.

This clonotype was counted between two and nine times. A read error may be the cause here, since a much bigger clone is one base away. This chain joins TRBV7-8 and TRBJ2-7, with 10 bases lining up with TRBD1. The germline V gene encodes CDR1 SGHVS and CDR2 FQNEAQ. CDR3 length: 17 amino acids. The CDR3: CASSSEFAGTGVHERYF. CDR3 coding DNA: TGTGCCAGCAGCTCAGAATTCGCGGGGACAGGGGTCCACGAGCGGTACTTC.

To note about this clonotype: The conserved phenylalanine or tryptophan normally closing the CDR3 is absent here, so this likely arose from a read error. The rearrangement uses TRBV11-2 and TRBJ1-1, with TRBD1 as a possible D gene (6 bases). The CDR3 consists of 16 residues. Trimming shortened V by 5 bases and J by 4 bases, and 20 bases separated the two germline ends. The germline CDR1 and CDR2 sequences are SGHAT and FQNNGV. The CDR3 region is CASSPSGGARTTEAFS. CDR3 nucleotides: TGTGCCAGCAGCCCATCCGGGGGGGCGCGGACCACTGAAGCTTTCTCT.

Of note for this clonotype: This may be a read error: a much more frequent sequence differs by one nucleotide. The chain recombines TRBV6-2 or TRBV6-3 with TRBJ2-1; TRBD1 is a possible D gene (5 bases). This CDR3 has 14 amino acids. From germline, CDR1 is MNHEY and CDR2 SVGEGT. The CDR3 protein is CVSSRQQGVTEQFF. In DNA, the CDR3 is TGTGTCAGCAGCCGCCAGCAGGGTGTTACTGAGCAGTTCTTC.

About this clonotype: Being one base from a much bigger clone, this may be a read error. The V and J genes are TRBV6-6 and TRBJ1-5, with 11 nucleotides matching TRBD1. Matching the DNA end better, TRBJ2-3 makes the J call doubtful. The germline gives CDR1 MNHNY, CDR2 SVGAGI (reference sequence). This CDR3 contains 15 residues. This CDR3 reads CASSYRDRGGQPQYF. DNA for the CDR3: TGTGCCAGCAGTTACCGGGACAGGGGGGGTCAGCCCCAGTATTTT.

The table lists this clonotype with many counts. The rearrangement joins TRBV4-1 to TRBJ2-1, with D perhaps being TRBD1 or TRBD2 (5 bases each). Deletions cut 3 bases from V and 8 bases from J, with 14 bases between. The germline gives CDR1 MGHRA, CDR2 YSYEKL. The CDR3 covers 14 residues. The chain's CDR3 is CASSQRGSGYEQFF. The DNA of the CDR3 is TGCGCCAGCAGCCAGAGGGGTTCGGGGTATGAGCAGTTCTTC.

This clonotype was observed a handful of times. The V gene is TRBV28, the J gene TRBJ2-7; 11 positions match TRBD1. Germline V lookup: CDR1 MDHEN, CDR2 SYDVKM. After removal of 4 bases from V and 4 bases from J, the junction contained 9 bases not matched to a gene. The CDR3 spans 16 residues. CDR3 region: CASSSQGQGVGYEQYF. DNA for the CDR3: TGTGCCAGCAGTTCCCAGGGACAGGGGGTAGGTTACGAGCAGTACTTC.

As regards this clonotype: This CDR3 fails to terminate in the conserved phenylalanine or tryptophan, so it likely reflects a read error. This chain joins TRBV11-2 and TRBJ1-1; D call uncertain. V was trimmed by 5 bases and J by 1 base, leaving 8 bases between them. CDR3 length: 13 amino acids. The germline CDR1 and CDR2 sequences are SGHAT and FQNNGV. The CDR3 DNA reads as TGTGCCAGCAGCATGACAAGGAACACTGAAGCTTTCCTT. It specifies CASSMTRNTEAFL.

This clonotype appeared a few times. The V gene is TRBV28, the J gene TRBJ2-7; D could derive from TRBD1 or TRBD2 (7 bases each). Germline V lookup: CDR1 MDHEN, CDR2 SYDVKM. The V end was cut by 4 bases, the J end by 5 bases, with 18 bases between. The length of the CDR3 is 15 residues. The CDR3 loop is CASSSTTGRVDEQYF. Written as DNA, the CDR3 is TGTGCCAGCAGTTCTACGACAGGGAGGGTGGACGAGCAGTACTTC.

With respect to this clonotype: This sequence may be a read error, since a much larger clone differs from it by one base. The rearrangement links TRBV5-1 to TRBJ2-7; 8 bases fit TRBD1. Per the germline V gene, CDR1 is SGHRS and CDR2 is YFSETQ. CDR3 length: 15 residues. V shed 2 bases, J shed 5 bases, and the junction held 9 bases outside the gene matches. CDR3 nucleotide sequence: TGCGCCAGCAGCTTTGCAGGGGGCATGGATCACGAGCAGTACTTC. Amino acid sequence: CASSFAGGMDHEQYF. Complete variable domain (other parts from reference TRBV5-1 and TRBJ2-7): KAGVTQTPRYLIKTRGQQVTLSCSPISGHRSVSWYQQTPGQGLQFLFEYFSETQRNKGNFPGRFSGRQFSNSRSEMNVSTLELGDSALYLCASSFAGGMDHEQYFGPGTRLTVT.

CDR3 nucleotides: TGTGCCACCAGTGATTTGCAACCCGGCTCCTACAATGAGCAGTTCTTC. Translating it yields CATSDLQPGSYNEQFF. The chain recombines TRBV24-1 with TRBJ2-1; D gene ambiguous. This CDR3 is built from 16 residues. Germline loops: CDR1 KGHDR, CDR2 SFDVKD. The V and J ends lost 0 bases and 0 bases respectively, with 8 bases between them.

The chain is built from TRBV29-1 and TRBJ1-1; weak D call: TRBD1 (6 bases). The CDR3 is made up of 12 amino acids. Per germline, CDR1 SQVTM and CDR2 ANQGSEA. CDR3 in amino acids: CSVGAHGTEAFF. CDR3 sequence (DNA): TGCAGTGTCGGAGCGCACGGGACAGAAGCTTTCTTT.

About this clonotype itself: This could be a read error, since a much larger clone is one nucleotide away. This chain uses TRBV7-8 with TRBJ1-1, with D unresolved. The CDR3 has 15 amino acids. V shed 6 bases and J shed 1 base, with 15 bases lying between them. Germline V gene data show CDR1 as SGHVS and CDR2 as FQNEAQ. CDR3 loop: CASSSTKLQNTEAFF. In DNA, the CDR3 is TGTGCCAGCAGTTCAACTAAACTTCAGAACACTGAAGCTTTCTTT.

On this clonotype: At one of its ends the junction is not consistent with the germline gene, which may arise from a read error. V usage is TRBV4-2 and J usage is TRBJ2-3; the D is unclear. CDR3 size: 14 residues. CDR1 LGHNA and CDR2 YNFKEQ come from the germline V gene. The chain's CDR3 is CASNQVSGTDTQYF. The CDR3, as DNA: TGTGCCAGCAACCAAGTTAGTGGTACAGATACGCAGTATTTT.